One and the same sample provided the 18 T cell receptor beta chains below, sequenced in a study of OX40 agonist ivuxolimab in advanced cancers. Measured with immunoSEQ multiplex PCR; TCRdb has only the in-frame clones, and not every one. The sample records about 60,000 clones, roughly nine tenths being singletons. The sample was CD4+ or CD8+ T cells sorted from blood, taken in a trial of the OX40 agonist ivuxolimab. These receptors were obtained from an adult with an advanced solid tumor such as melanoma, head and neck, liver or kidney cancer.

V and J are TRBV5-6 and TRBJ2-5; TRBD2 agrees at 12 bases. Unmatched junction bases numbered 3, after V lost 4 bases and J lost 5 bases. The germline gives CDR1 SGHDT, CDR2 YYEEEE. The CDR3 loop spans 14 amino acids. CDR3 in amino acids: CASSPGLAGETQYF. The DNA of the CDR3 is TGTGCCAGCAGCCCGGGACTAGCGGGCGAGACCCAGTACTTC.

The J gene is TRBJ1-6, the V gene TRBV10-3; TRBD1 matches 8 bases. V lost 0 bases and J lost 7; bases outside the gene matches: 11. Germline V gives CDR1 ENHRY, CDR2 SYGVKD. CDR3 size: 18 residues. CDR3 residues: CAISESTYRQGSNSPLHF. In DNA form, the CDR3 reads TGTGCCATCAGTGAGTCGACGTACCGACAGGGGAGCAATTCACCCCTCCACTTT.

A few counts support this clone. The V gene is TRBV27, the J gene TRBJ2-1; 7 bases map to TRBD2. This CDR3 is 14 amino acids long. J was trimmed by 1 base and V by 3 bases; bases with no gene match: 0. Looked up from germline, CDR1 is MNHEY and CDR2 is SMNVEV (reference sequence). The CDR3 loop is CASSFSGSYNEQFF. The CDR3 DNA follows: TGTGCCAGCAGTTTTAGCGGGTCCTACAATGAGCAGTTCTTC.

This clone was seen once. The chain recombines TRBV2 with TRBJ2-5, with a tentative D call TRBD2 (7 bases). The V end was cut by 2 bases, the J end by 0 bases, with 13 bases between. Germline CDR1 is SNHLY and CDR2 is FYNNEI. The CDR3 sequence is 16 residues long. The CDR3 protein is CASSELRGANQETQYF. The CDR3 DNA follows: TGTGCCAGCAGTGAACTCCGGGGGGCCAACCAAGAGACCCAGTACTTC.

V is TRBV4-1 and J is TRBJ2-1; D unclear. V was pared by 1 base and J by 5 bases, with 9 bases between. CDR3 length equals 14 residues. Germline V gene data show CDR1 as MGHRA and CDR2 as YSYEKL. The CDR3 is CASSQGSFDNEQFF. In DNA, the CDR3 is TGCGCCAGCAGCCAAGGGTCCTTCGACAATGAGCAGTTCTTC.

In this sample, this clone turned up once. CDR3 nucleotide sequence: TGTGCCATCAGTGACCCCGGACAGGGGAACACCATATATTTT. It translates to CAISDPGQGNTIYF. The V and J genes are TRBV10-3 and TRBJ1-3; 9 bases are a match to TRBD1. This CDR3 comprises 14 residues. Per germline, CDR1 ENHRY and CDR2 SYGVKD. V dropped 3 bases and J dropped 7; count of bases not matched to a gene: 4.

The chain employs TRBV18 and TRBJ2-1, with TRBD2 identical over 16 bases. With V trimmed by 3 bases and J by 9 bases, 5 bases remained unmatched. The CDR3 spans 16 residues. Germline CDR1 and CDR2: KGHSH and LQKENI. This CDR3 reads CASSPGLAGGPGEQFF. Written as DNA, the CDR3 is TGTGCCAGCTCACCGGGACTAGCGGGAGGGCCAGGTGAGCAGTTCTTC. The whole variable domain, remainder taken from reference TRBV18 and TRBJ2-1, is NAGVMQNPRHLVRRRGQEARLRCSPMKGHSHVYWYRQLPEEGLKFMVYLQKENIIDESGMPKERFSAEFPKEGPSILRIQQVVRGDSAAYFCASSPGLAGGPGEQFFGPGTRLTVL.

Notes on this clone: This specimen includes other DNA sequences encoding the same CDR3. As DNA, the CDR3 is TGTGCCAGCAGCCAAACTAGCGTCTCCTACAATGAGCAGTTCTTC. The encoded protein is CASSQTSVSYNEQFF. The V gene is TRBV7-8, the J gene TRBJ2-1, with TRBD2 identical over 7 bases. V gave up 5 bases and J gave up 0 bases; unmatched junction bases: 4. The CDR3 runs to 15 residues. Per the germline V gene, CDR1 is SGHVS and CDR2 is FQNEAQ. Supplemented by reference TRBV7-8 and TRBJ2-1, the full variable domain reads GAGVSQSPRYKVAKRGQDVALRCDPISGHVSLFWYQQALGQGPEFLTYFQNEAQLDKSGLPSDRFFAERPEGSVSTLKIQRTQQEDSAVYLCASSQTSVSYNEQFFGPGTRLTVL.

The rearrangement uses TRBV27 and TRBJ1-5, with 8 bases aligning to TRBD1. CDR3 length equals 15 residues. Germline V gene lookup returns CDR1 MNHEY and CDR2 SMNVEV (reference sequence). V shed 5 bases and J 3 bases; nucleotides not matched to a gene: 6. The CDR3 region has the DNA TGTGCCAGCAGTCTGACAGGGGTGAACAATCAGCCCCAGCATTTT. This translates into CASSLTGVNNQPQHF.

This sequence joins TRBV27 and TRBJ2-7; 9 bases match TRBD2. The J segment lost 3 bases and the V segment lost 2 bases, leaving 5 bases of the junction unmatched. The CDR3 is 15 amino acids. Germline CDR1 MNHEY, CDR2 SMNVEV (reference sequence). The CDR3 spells CASSLNAGGYYEQYF. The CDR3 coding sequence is TGTGCCAGCAGTTTAAATGCGGGAGGGTACTACGAGCAGTACTTC.

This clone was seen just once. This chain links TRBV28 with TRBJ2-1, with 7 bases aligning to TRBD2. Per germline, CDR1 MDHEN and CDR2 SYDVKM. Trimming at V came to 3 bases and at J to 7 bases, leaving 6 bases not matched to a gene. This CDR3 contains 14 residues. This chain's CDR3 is CASSLAGEMNEQFF. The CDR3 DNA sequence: TGTGCCAGCAGTTTGGCGGGAGAGATGAATGAGCAGTTCTTC. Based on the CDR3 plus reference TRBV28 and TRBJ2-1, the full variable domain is DVKVTQSSRYLVKRTGEKVFLECVQDMDHENMFWYRQDPGLGLRLIYFSYDVKMKEKGDIPEGYSVSREKKERFSLILESASTNQTSMYLCASSLAGEMNEQFFGPGTRLTVL.

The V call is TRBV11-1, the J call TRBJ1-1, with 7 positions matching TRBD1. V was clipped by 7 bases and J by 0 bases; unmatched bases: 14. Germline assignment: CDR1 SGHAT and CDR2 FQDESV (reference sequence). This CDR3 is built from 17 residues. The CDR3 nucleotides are TGTGCCAGCACCCCTCGACAGGGCGAGGACATGAACACTGAAGCTTTCTTT. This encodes CASTPRQGEDMNTEAFF.

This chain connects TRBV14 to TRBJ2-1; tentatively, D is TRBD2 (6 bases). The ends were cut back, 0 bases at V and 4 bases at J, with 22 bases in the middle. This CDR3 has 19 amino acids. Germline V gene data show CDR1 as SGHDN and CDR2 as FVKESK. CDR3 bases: TGTGCCAGCAGCCAAGATGATATCGGGTTAGCGGCCCCTTACAATGAGCAGTTCTTC. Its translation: CASSQDDIGLAAPYNEQFF. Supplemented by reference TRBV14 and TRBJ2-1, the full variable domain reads EAGVTQFPSHSVIEKGQTVTLRCDPISGHDNLYWYRRVMGKEIKFLLHFVKESKQDESGMPNNRFLAERTGGTYSTLKVQPAELEDSGVYFCASSQDDIGLAAPYNEQFFGPGTRLTVL.

CDR3 bases: TGTGCCAGTAGTGACACAGGGTTCTACGAGCAGTACTTC. Protein: CASSDTGFYEQYF. This rearrangement joins TRBV19 to TRBJ2-7; TRBD1 is a possible D gene (6 bases). The CDR3 loop spans 13 amino acids. The germline V gene encodes CDR1 LNHDA and CDR2 SQIVND (reference sequence). V was trimmed by 5 bases and J by 3 bases, leaving 11 bases between them. Filled out from reference TRBV19 and TRBJ2-7, the complete variable domain reads DGGITQSPKYLFRKEGQNVTLSCEQNLNHDAMYWYRQDPGQGLRLIYYSQIVNDFQKGDIAEGYSVSREKKESFPLTVTSAQKNPTAFYLCASSDTGFYEQYFGPGTRLTVT.

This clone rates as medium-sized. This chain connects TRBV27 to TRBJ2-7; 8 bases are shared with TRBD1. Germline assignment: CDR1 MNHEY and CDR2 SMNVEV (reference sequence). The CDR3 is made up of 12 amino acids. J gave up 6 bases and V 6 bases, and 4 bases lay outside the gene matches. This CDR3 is CASSLTGVEQYF. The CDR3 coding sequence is TGTGCCAGCAGCCTGACAGGGGTCGAGCAGTACTTC.

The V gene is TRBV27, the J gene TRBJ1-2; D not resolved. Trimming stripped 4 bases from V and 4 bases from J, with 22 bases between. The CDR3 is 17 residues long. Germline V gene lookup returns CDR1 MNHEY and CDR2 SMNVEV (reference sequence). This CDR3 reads CASSSSTDRRAAYGYTF. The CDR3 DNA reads TGTGCCAGCAGTTCCTCGACGGATAGACGGGCAGCCTATGGCTACACCTTC.

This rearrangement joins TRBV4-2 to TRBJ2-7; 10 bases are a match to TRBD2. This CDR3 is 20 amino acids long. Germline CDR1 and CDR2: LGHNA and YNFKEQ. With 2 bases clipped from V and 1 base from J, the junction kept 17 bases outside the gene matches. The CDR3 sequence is CASSQRSLDGLAEGSYEQYF. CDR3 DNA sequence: TGTGCCAGCAGCCAAAGATCCCTCGACGGACTAGCGGAGGGATCCTACGAGCAGTACTTC.

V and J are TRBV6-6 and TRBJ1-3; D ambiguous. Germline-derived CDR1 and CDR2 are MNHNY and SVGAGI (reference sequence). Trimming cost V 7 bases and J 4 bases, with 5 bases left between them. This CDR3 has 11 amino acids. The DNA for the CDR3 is TGTGCCAGCATGATAGGAAACACCATATATTTT. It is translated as CASMIGNTIYF.